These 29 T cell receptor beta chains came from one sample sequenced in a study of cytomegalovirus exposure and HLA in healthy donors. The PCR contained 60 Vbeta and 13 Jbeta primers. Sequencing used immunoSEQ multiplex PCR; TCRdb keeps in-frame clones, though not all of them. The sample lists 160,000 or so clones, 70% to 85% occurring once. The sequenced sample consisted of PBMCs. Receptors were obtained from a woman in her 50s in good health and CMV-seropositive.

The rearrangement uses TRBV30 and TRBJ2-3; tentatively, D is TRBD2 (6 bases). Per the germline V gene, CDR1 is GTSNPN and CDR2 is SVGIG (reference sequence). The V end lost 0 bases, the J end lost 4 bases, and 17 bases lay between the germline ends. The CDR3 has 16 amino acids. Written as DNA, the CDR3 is TGTGCCTGGAGTGTCCTTGGGAGGACTTTGGCAGATACGCAGTATTTT. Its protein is CAWSVLGRTLADTQYF.

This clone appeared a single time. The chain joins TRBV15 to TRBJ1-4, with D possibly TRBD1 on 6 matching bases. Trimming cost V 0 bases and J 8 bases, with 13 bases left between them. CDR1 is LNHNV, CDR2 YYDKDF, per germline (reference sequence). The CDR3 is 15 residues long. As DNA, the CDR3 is TGTGCCACCAGCAGAGATTGGGGGCCTCTCGAAAAACTGTTTTTT. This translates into CATSRDWGPLEKLFF.

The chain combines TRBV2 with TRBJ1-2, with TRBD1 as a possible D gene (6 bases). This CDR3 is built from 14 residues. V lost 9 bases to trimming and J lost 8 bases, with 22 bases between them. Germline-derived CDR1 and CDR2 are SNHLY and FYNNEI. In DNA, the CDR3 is TGTGCCAGTGGGCCCGGGGGGCCGGTTCAAGGCTACACCTTC. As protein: CASGPGGPVQGYTF.

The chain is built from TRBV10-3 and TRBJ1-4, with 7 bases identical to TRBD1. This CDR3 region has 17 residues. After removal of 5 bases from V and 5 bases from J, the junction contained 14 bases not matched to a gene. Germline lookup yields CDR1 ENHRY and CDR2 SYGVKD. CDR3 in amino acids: CAISPGGPSGQNEKLFF. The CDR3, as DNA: TGTGCCATCAGTCCAGGGGGGCCCAGCGGACAAAATGAAAAACTGTTTTTT.

The CDR3, as DNA: TGTGCCAGCAGCGTAGAAATCTGGCCAGACTCTGGAAACACCATATATTTT. It translates to CASSVEIWPDSGNTIYF. The chain links TRBV9 to TRBJ1-3, with no clear D. V gave up 0 bases and J gave up 0 bases, with 13 bases separating them. Per the germline V gene, CDR1 is SGDLS and CDR2 is YYNGEE. This CDR3 has 17 amino acids. Using reference TRBV9 and TRBJ1-3 for the parts outside the CDR3, the full variable domain is DSGVTQTPKHLITATGQRVTLRCSPRSGDLSVYWYQQSLDQGLQFLIQYYNGEERAKGNILERFSAQQFPDLHSELNLSSLELGDSALYFCASSVEIWPDSGNTIYFGEGSWLTVV.

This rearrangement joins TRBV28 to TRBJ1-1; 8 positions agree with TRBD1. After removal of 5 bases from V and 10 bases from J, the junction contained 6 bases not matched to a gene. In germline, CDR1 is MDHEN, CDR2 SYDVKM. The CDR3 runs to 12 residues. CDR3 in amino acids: CASSLGQGRAFF. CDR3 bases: TGTGCCAGCAGTCTCGGACAGGGTCGAGCTTTCTTT. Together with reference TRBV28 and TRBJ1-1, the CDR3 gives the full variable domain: DVKVTQSSRYLVKRTGEKVFLECVQDMDHENMFWYRQDPGLGLRLIYFSYDVKMKEKGDIPEGYSVSREKKERFSLILESASTNQTSMYLCASSLGQGRAFFGQGTRLTVV.

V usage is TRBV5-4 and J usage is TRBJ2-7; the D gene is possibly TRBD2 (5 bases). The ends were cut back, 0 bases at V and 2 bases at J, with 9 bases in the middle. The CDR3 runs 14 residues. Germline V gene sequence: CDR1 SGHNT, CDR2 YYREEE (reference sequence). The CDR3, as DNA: TGTGCCAGCAGCTTGGTCGGGGAAGCCTACGAGCAGTACTTC. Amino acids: CASSLVGEAYEQYF.

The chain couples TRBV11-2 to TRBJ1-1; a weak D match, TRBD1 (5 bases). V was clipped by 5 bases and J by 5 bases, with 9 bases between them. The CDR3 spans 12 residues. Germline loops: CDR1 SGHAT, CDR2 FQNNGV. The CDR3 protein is CASSPQGTEAFF. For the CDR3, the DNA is TGTGCCAGCAGCCCCCAGGGTACTGAAGCTTTCTTT. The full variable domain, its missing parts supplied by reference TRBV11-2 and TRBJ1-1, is EAGVAQSPRYKIIEKRQSVAFWCNPISGHATLYWYQQILGQGPKLLIQFQNNGVVDDSQLPKDRFSAERLKGVDSTLKIQPAKLEDSAVYLCASSPQGTEAFFGQGTRLTVV.

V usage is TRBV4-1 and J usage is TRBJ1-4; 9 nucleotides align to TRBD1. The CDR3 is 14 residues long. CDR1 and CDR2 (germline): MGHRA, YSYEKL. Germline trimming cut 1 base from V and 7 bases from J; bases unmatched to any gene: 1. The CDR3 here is CASSQGDRVEKLFF. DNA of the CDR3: TGCGCCAGCAGCCAAGGGGACAGGGTTGAAAAACTGTTTTTT.

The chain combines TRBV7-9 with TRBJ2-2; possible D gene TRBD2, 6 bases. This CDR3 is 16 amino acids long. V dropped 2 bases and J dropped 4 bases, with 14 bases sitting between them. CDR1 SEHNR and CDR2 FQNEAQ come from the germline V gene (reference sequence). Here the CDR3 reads CASSLWGLITTGELFF. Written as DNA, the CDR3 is TGTGCCAGCAGCTTATGGGGACTCATAACCACCGGGGAGCTGTTTTTT.

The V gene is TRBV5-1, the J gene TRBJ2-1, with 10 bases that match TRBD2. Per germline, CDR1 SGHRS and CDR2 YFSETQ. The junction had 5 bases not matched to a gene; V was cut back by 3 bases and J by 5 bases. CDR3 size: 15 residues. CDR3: CASSSGLAAHNEQFF. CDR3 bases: TGCGCCAGCAGCTCCGGACTAGCGGCGCACAATGAGCAGTTCTTC.

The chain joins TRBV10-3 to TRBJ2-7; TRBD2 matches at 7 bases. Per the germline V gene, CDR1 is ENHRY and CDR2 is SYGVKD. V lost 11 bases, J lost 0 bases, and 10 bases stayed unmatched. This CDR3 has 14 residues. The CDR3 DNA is TGTGCCGGCTATAGCGGGCCACCCTCCTACGAGCAGTACTTC. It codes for CAGYSGPPSYEQYF.

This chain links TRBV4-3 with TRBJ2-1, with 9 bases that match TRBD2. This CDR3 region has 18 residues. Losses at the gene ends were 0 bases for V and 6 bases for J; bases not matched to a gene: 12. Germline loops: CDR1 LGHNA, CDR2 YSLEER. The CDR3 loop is CASSQDRGGQRGANEQFF. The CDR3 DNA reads TGCGCCAGCAGCCAAGACAGAGGTGGGCAGCGGGGGGCCAATGAGCAGTTCTTC.

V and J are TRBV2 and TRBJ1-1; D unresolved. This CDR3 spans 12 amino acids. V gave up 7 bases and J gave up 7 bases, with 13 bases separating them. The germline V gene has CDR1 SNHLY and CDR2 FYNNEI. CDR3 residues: CASIGEVGEAFF. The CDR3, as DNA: TGTGCCAGCATTGGGGAGGTTGGTGAAGCTTTCTTT.

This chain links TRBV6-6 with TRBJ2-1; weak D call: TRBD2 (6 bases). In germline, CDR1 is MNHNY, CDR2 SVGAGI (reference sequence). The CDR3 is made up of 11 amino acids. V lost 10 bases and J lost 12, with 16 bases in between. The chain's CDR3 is CATDPGGLQFF. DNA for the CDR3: TGTGCCACCGATCCCGGAGGGCTGCAGTTCTTC.

Written as DNA, the CDR3 is TGTGCCAGCAGCCTAAACTCTGGGGCCAACGTCCTGACTTTC. Its protein product is CASSLNSGANVLTF. The chain has TRBV6-5 and TRBJ2-6; D gene uncertain. Germline V gene lookup returns CDR1 MNHEY and CDR2 SVGAGI. V lost 6 bases and J lost 0, with 6 bases in between. The CDR3 covers 14 residues.

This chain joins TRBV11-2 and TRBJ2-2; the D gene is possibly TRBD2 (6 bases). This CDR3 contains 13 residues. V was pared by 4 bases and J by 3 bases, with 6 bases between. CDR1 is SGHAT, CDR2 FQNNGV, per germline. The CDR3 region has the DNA TGTGCCAGCAGCTGGGGGGACACCGGGGAGCTGTTTTTT. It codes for CASSWGDTGELFF.

The CDR3 protein is CASSYLAVNEQFF. DNA for the CDR3: TGTGCCAGCAGTTATCTAGCTGTCAATGAGCAGTTCTTC. The chain combines TRBV6-6 with TRBJ2-1; a possible D gene is TRBD2 (5 bases). V was shortened by 3 bases and J by 6 bases, with 9 bases between the two germline ends. CDR3 length: 13 amino acids. CDR1 is MNHNY, CDR2 SVGAGI, per germline (reference sequence).

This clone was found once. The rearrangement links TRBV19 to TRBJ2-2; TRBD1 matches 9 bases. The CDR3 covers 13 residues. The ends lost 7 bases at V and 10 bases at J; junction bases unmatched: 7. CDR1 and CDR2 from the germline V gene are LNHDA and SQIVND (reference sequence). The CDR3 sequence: CASTLGDRAELFF. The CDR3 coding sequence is TGTGCCAGTACCCTCGGGGACAGGGCGGAGCTGTTTTTT. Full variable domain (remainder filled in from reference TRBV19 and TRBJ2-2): DGGITQSPKYLFRKEGQNVTLSCEQNLNHDAMYWYRQDPGQGLRLIYYSQIVNDFQKGDIAEGYSVSREKKESFPLTVTSAQKNPTAFYLCASTLGDRAELFFGEGSRLTVL.

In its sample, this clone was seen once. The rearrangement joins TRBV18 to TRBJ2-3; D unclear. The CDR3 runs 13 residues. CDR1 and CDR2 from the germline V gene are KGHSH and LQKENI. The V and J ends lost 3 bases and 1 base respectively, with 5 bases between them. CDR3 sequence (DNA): TGTGCCAGCTCACCGGCCGGCACAGATACGCAGTATTTT. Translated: CASSPAGTDTQYF.

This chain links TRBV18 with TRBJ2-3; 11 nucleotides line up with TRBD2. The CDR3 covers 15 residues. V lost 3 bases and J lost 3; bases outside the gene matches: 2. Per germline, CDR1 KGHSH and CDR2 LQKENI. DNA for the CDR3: TGTGCCAGCTCACCCGGGACTAGCGGTACAGATACGCAGTATTTT. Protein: CASSPGTSGTDTQYF.

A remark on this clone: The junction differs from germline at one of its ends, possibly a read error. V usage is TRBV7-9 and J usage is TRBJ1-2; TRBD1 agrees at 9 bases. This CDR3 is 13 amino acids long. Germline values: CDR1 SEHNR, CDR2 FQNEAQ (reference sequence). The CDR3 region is CSSLPQGAEGYTF. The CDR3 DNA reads TGTTCCAGCTTACCACAGGGGGCGGAGGGCTACACCTTC.

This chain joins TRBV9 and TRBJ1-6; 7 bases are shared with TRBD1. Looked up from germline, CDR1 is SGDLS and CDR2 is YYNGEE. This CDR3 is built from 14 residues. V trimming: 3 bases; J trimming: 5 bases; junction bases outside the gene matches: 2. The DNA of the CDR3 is TGTGCCAGCAGCGGACAGGGTAATAATTCACCCCTCCACTTT. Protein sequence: CASSGQGNNSPLHF.

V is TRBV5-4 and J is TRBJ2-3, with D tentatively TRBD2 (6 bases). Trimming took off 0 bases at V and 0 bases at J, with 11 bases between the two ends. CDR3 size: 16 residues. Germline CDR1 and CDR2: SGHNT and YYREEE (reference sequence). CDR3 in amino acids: CASSLGAGKSTDTQYF. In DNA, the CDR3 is TGTGCCAGCAGCTTGGGTGCGGGGAAAAGCACAGATACGCAGTATTTT.

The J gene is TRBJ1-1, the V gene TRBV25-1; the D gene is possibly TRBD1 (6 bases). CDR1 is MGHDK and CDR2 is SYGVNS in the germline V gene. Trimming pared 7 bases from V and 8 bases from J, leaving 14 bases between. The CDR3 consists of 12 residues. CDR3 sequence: CASTPPTGEAFF. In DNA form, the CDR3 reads TGTGCCAGCACCCCACCCACAGGGGAAGCTTTCTTT.

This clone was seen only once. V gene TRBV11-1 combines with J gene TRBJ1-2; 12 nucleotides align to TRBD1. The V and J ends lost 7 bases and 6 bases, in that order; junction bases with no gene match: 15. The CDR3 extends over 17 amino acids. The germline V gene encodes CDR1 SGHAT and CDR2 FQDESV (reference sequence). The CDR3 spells CASTKPGQGADGHGYTF. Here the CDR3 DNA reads TGTGCCAGCACAAAACCGGGACAGGGGGCGGATGGCCATGGCTACACCTTC.

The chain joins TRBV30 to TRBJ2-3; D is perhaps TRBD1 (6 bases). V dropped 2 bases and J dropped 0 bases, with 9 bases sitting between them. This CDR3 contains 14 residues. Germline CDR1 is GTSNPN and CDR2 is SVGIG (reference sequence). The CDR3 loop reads CAWSRDMSTDTQYF. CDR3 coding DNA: TGTGCCTGGAGTAGGGACATGAGCACAGATACGCAGTATTTT. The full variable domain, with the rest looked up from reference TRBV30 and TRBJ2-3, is SQTIHQWPATLVQPVGSPLSLECTVEGTSNPNLYWYRQAAGRGLQLLFYSVGIGQISSEVPQNLSASRPQDRQFILSSKKLLLSDSGFYLCAWSRDMSTDTQYFGPGTRLTVL.

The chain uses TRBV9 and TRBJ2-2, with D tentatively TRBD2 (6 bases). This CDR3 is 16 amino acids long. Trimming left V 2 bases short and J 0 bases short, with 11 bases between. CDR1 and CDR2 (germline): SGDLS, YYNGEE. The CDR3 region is CASSVGGEPNTGELFF. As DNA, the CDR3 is TGTGCCAGCAGCGTGGGCGGGGAGCCGAACACCGGGGAGCTGTTTTTT.

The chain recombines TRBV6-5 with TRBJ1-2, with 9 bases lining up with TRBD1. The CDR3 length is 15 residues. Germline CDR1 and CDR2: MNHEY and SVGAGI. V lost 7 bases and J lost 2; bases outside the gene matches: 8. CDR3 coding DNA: TGTGCCAGCAAAAACGACGGGACAGGGAACTATGGCTACACCTTC. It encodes CASKNDGTGNYGYTF.